This T cell receptor (beta chain) is drawn from a study of CXCR3-negative and CXCR3-positive naive CD8 T cells. UMI-labeled 5' RACE yielded the TRB cDNA libraries. TCRdb re-called the 5' RACE reads and shows each CDR3 protein once, DNA omitted. This sample lists approximately 49,000 distinct CDR3 sequences; its ten largest clones have over 14%. With respect to this clonotype: Its specificity is not known.

General observations from the study: Comparison of naive CXCR3-negative and CXCR3-positive cells revealed similar TRBV-TRBJ usage, while memory cells differed. Memory CD8+ cells showed much lower diversity, while both naive subsets displayed comparably high diversity. Cryopreservation partially decreased CXCR3 expression, and most assays used fresh PBMCs.

The clonotype originates from a human donor in good health. Some clones in this sample may be carry-over from other donors' samples. Sequenced material: memory CD8+ T cells from blood.

The CDR3 spells CASSPHRGEQYF. The chain recombines TRBV14 with TRBJ2-7; TCRdb gives TRBD1 as the D gene, but with no DNA this cannot be confirmed. This CDR3 is built from 12 residues. In germline, CDR1 is SGHDN, CDR2 FVKESK.